The clone carrying this T cell receptor (beta chain) was detected only a few times. Its target is unknown. This specimen comes from a study of CD8 T cells in ankylosing spondylitis. Germline V gene sequence: CDR1 SEHNR, CDR2 FQNEAQ (reference sequence). This CDR3 is 19 amino acids long. Losses at the gene ends were 3 bases for V and 4 bases for J; bases not matched to a gene: 10. Study results and limitations: As for the disease-linked clones, they showed a CD8+ phenotype and occurred at relatively low frequencies in peripheral blood. As reported, disease-linked clones showed significant enrichment in matched ankylosing spondylitis synovial fluid. Within ankylosing spondylitis blood, a TCR beta motif made up of roughly eight highly homologous variants appeared to be characteristic.

With molecular barcodes, quantitative 5'-RACE was used to make the TCR beta libraries. TCRdb reprocessed the 5' RACE reads via MiXCR and lists one record per CDR3 protein. Here the sample spans roughly 30,000 distinct CDR3 sequences, 14% being singletons. This receptor was obtained from a male donor with ankylosing spondylitis or in good health (not recorded which). The sequenced sample consisted of blood. V usage is TRBV7-9 and J usage is TRBJ2-2; TRBD2 agrees at 14 bases. CDR3 DNA sequence: TGTGCCAGCAGCTTCAACCCCGGGACTAGCGGGAGAGGCACCGGGGAGCTGTTTTTT. It is translated as CASSFNPGTSGRGTGELFF.